This T cell receptor beta chain was identified in a study of a mutant IDH1 vaccine in newly diagnosed glioma (dated by TCRdb to the early 2020s). Study-level background: Of the roughly 30 treated patients, about 62% were male and roughly 38% were female, and a mean age of 40.4 years was recorded. Prior to enrollment, patients had been given standard therapy consisting of radiotherapy alone, temozolomide alone, or radiochemotherapy with temozolomide, with the combination given to most patients. For exploratory analyses, 25 to 30 treated patients had longitudinal TCRB deep sequencing done wherever samples were available. Six visits were used for peripheral blood collection: V03 (baseline), V05, V07, V10, V12 and V13. Overall study results and their limits: It was noted by the authors that analyses of patient blood samples could not be reproduced owing to sample limitations. Across multiple MHC alleles, vaccine-induced immune responses were seen in 90% to 95% of patients. PBMC samples for TCRB deep sequencing were selected based on availability. Pseudoprogression appeared unrelated to alterations in the top peripheral T cell clonotypes detected by TCRB sequencing.

V is clipped by 0 bases and J by 7 bases, and the sequence between their germline boundaries is 7 bases long. The CDR3 goes from the cysteine to the phenylalanine over 13 residues. The CDR3 DNA has 39 bases and is translated from base 1. The germline V gene (reference sequence) yields LNHDA for CDR1 and SQIVND for CDR2. Library prep was done by the immunoSEQ multiplex PCR assay. Following the manufacturer's protocol, the hsTCRB Kit was used to amplify rearranged TCR beta chain sequences. Sequencing of TCRB libraries was carried out on an Illumina MiSeq. In the paper's pipeline: The kit vendor's proprietary platform handled demultiplexing, trimming and gene mapping. Not all clones reach the TCRdb copy of this immuneACCESS table, which keeps in-frame sequences only. Checked studies attribute under half of the gap to unresolved V genes and leave the rest unexplained. V and J calls and clone size are as listed in that table; D and trimming were resolved from the DNA. This sample gives 95,000 to 100,000 clones in total; roughly 89% of them show up just once. Approximately 0.57% of the sample is held by the ten biggest clonotypes.

The time point label for this specimen denotes: baseline, week 1 (first vaccination visit). The label giving this sample's treatment or condition can be read as: pre-vaccination baseline after standard-of-care therapy. Donors had newly diagnosed WHO grade 3 or 4 IDH1-mutant astrocytomas with loss of nuclear ATRX. The samples were drawn from NOA16, a multicentre, single-arm, open-label phase I trial in Germany that tested a mutant IDH1 peptide vaccine in humans for the first time. Blood drawn at visit V03 was used as the baseline sample for immunogenicity testing. The DNeasy Blood and Tissue Kit was used to extract genomic DNA from EDTA blood for TCRB sequencing. Concerning this clone itself: What this receptor recognizes is not known. No base quality values were provided; no much bigger clone lies one nucleotide off.

The material sequenced was PBMCs, taken from a glioma patient treated with radiotherapy, temozolomide or both. The receptor comes from a woman aged 45 to 65 with glioma. Here the chain combines TRBV19 and TRBJ1-5, with the D gene not clear enough to name. The nucleotides are TGTGCCAGTAGTATAGATCGGGGACAGCCCCAGCATTTT. This encodes CASSIDRGQPQHF.